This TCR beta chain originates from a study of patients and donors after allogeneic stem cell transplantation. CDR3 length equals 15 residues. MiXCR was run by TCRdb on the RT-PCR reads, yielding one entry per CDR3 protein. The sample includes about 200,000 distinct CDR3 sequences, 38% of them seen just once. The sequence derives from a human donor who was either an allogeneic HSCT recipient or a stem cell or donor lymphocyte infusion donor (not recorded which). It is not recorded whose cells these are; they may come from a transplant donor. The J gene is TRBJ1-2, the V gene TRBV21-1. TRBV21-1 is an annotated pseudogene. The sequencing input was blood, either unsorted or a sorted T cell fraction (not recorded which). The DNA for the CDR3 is TGTGCAACCCTCTTGCCCTCCGCGGCCGATTATGGCTACACCTTC. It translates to CATLLPSAADYGYTF.